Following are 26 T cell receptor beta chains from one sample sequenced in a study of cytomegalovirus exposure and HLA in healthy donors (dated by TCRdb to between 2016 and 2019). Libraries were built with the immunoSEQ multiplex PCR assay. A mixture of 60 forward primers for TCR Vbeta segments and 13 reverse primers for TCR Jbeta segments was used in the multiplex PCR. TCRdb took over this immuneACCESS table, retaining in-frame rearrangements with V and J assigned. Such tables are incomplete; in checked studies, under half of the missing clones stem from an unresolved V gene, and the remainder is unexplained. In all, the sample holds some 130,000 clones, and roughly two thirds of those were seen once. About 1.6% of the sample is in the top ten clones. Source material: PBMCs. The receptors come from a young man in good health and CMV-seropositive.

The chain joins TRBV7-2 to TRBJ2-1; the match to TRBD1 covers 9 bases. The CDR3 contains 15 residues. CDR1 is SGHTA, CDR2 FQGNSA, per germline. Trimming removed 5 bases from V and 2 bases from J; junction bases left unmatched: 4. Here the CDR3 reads CASSPDRGAYNEQFF. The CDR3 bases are TGTGCCAGCAGCCCGGACAGGGGCGCCTACAATGAGCAGTTCTTC. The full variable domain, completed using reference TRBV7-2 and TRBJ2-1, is GAGVSQSPSNKVTEKGKDVELRCDPISGHTALYWYRQSLGQGLEFLIYFQGNSAPDKSGLPSDRFSAERTGGSVSTLTIQRTQQEDSAVYLCASSPDRGAYNEQFFGPGTRLTVL.

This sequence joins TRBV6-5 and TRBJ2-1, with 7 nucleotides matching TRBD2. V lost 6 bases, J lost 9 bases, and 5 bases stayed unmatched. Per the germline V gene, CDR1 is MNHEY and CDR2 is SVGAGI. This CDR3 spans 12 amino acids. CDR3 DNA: TGTGCCAGCAGCTTGGGGGGGGGTGAGCAGTTCTTC. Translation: CASSLGGGEQFF.

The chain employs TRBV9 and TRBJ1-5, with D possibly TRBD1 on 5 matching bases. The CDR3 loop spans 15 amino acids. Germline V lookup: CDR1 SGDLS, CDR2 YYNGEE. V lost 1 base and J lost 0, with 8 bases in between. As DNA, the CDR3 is TGTGCCAGCAGCGTATCAGGGAATAGCAATCAGCCCCAGCATTTT. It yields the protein CASSVSGNSNQPQHF.

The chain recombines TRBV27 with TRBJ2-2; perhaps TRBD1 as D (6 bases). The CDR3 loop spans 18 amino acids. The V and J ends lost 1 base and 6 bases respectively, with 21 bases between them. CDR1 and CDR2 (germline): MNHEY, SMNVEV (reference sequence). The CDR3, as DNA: TGTGCCAGCAGTTTATGGTGGTCAGGGGCGAATGGCCCCGGGGAGCTGTTTTTT. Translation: CASSLWWSGANGPGELFF.

The chain's CDR3 is CASSDPGQGSGNTIYF. The CDR3 nucleotides are TGTGCCAGCAGTGACCCGGGACAGGGCTCTGGAAACACCATATATTTT. The chain is built from TRBV25-1 and TRBJ1-3; 9 bases fit TRBD1. J lost 0 bases, V lost 3 bases, and 3 bases had no gene match. Germline CDR1 is MGHDK and CDR2 is SYGVNS. CDR3 length equals 16 residues.

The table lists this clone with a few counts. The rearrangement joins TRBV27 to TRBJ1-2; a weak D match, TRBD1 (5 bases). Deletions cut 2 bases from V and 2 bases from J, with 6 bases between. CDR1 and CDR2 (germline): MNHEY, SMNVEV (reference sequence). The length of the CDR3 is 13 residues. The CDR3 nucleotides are TGTGCCAGCAGTTTAGCAGGGAACTATGGCTACACCTTC. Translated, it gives CASSLAGNYGYTF.

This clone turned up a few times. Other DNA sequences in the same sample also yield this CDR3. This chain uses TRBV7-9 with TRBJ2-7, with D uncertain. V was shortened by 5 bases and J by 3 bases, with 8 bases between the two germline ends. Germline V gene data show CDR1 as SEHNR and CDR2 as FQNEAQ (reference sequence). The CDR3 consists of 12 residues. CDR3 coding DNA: TGTGCCAGCAGCCTAGGAGTCTACGAGCAGTACTTC. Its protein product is CASSLGVYEQYF.

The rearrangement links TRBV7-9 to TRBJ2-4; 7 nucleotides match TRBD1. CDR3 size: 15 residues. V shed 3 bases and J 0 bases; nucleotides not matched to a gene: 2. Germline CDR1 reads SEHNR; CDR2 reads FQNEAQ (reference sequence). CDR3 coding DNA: TGTGCCAGCAGCTTCGGACAGGTAGCCAAAAACATTCAGTACTTC. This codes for CASSFGQVAKNIQYF.

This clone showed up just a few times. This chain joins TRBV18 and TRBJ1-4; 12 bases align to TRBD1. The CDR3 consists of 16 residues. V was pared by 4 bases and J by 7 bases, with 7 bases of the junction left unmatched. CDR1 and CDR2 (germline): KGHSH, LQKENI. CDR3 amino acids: CASSQPRDRGREKLFF. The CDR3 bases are TGTGCCAGCTCACAGCCGAGGGACAGGGGGCGTGAAAAACTGTTTTTT.

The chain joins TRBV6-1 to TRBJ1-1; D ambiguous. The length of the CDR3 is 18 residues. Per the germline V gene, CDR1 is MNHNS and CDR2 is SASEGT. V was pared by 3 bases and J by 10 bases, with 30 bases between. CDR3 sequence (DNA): TGTGCCAGCAGTGATTTTATGTCCTATGCCGAGGGTCGGGTAGGAGCTTTCTTT. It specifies CASSDFMSYAEGRVGAFF.

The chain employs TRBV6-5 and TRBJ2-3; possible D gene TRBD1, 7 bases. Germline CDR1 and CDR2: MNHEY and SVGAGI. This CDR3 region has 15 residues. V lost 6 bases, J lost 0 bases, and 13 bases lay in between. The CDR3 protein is CASSQGGISTDTQYF. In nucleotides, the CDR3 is TGTGCCAGCAGCCAGGGGGGTATTAGCACAGATACGCAGTATTTT.

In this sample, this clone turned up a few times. The DNA of the CDR3 is TGTGCCAGAAGCTTTACAGGGGTTTCGGATACGCAGTATTTT. It yields the protein CARSFTGVSDTQYF. V and J are TRBV7-5 and TRBJ2-3; the D call in the table, TRBD1, was not verified against the DNA. TRBV7-5 is a pseudogene segment. This CDR3 contains 14 residues.

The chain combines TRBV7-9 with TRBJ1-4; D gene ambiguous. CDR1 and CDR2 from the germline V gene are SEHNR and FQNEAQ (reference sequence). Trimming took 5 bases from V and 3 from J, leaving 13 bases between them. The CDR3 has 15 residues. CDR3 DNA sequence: TGTGCCAGCAGCGCCAACCCCACGGCTAATGAAAAACTGTTTTTT. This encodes CASSANPTANEKLFF.

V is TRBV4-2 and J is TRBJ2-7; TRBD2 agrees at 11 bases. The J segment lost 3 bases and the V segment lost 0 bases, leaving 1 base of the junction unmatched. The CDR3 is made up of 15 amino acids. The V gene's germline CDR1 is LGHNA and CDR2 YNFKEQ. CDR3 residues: CASSQELAGVYEQYF. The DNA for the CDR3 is TGTGCCAGCAGCCAAGAACTAGCGGGGGTCTACGAGCAGTACTTC.

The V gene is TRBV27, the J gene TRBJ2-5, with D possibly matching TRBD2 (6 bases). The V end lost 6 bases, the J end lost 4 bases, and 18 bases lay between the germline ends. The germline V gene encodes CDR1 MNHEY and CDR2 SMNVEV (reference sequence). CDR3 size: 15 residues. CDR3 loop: CASSRDDRGRETQYF. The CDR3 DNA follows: TGTGCCAGCAGCCGCGACGACCGGGGGAGAGAGACCCAGTACTTC.

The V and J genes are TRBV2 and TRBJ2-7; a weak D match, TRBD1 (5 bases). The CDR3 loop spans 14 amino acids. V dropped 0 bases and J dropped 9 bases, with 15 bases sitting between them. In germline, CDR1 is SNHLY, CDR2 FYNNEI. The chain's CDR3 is CASSEALLGAVQYF. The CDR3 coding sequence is TGTGCCAGCAGTGAAGCGCTTCTAGGGGCAGTGCAGTACTTC.

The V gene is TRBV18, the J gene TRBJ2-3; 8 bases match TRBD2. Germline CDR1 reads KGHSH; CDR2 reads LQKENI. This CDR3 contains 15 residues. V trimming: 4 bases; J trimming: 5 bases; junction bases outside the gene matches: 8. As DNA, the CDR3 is TGTGCCAGCTCACGCAGCGGGAGCCAAGAAGATACGCAGTATTTT. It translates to CASSRSGSQEDTQYF. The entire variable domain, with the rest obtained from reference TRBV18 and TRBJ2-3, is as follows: NAGVMQNPRHLVRRRGQEARLRCSPMKGHSHVYWYRQLPEEGLKFMVYLQKENIIDESGMPKERFSAEFPKEGPSILRIQQVVRGDSAAYFCASSRSGSQEDTQYFGPGTRLTVL.

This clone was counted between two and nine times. CDR3 bases: TGCGCCAGCAGCATACTCTTGACAGGGGGGAACTATGGCTACACCTTC. It yields the protein CASSILLTGGNYGYTF. The chain couples TRBV10-2 to TRBJ1-2, with 9 bases matching TRBD1. The CDR3 contains 16 residues. The germline gives CDR1 WSHSY, CDR2 SAAADI. J was trimmed by 2 bases and V by 6 bases; bases with no gene match: 10.

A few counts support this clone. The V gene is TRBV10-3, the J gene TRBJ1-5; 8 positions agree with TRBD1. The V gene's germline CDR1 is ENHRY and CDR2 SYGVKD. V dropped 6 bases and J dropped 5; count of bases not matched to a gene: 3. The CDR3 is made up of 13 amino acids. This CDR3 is CAISAGGHQPQHF. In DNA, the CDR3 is TGTGCCATCAGCGCAGGGGGCCATCAGCCCCAGCATTTT.

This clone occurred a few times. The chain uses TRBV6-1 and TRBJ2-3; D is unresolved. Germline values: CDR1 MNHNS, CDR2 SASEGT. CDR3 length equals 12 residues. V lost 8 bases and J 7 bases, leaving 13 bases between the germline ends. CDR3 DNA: TGTGCCAGCGGTCCTAAAACGTATACGCAGTATTTT. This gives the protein CASGPKTYTQYF.

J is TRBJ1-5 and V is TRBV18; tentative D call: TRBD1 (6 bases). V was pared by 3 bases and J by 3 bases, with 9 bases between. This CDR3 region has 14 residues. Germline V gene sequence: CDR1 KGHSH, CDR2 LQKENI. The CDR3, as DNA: TGTGCCAGCTCACCGACAGGACTCAATCAGCCCCAGCATTTT. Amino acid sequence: CASSPTGLNQPQHF.

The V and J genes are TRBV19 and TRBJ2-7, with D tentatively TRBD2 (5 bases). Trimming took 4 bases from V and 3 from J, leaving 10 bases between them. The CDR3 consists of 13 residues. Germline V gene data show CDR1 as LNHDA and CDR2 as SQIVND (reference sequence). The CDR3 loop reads CASSTRELYEQYF. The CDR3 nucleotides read TGTGCCAGTAGTACTCGGGAACTCTACGAGCAGTACTTC.

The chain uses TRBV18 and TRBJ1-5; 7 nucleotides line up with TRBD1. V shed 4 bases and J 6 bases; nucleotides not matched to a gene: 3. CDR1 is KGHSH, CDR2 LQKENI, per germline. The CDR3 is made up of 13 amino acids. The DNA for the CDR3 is TGTGCCAGCTCACGCGGGACAGTTCAGCCCCAGCATTTT. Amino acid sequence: CASSRGTVQPQHF. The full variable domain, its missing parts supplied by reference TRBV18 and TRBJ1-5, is NAGVMQNPRHLVRRRGQEARLRCSPMKGHSHVYWYRQLPEEGLKFMVYLQKENIIDESGMPKERFSAEFPKEGPSILRIQQVVRGDSAAYFCASSRGTVQPQHFGDGTRLSIL.

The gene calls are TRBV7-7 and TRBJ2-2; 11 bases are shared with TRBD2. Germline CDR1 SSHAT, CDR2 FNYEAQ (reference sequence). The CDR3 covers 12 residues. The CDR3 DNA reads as TGTGCTAGCGGGGGGGACACCGGGGAGCTGTTTTTT. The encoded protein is CASGGDTGELFF.

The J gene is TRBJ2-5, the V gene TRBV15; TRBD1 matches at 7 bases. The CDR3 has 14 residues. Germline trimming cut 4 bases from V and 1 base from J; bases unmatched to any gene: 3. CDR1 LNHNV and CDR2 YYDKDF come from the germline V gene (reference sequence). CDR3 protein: CATSNRQGQETQYF. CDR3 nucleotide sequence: TGTGCCACCAGCAATCGACAGGGCCAAGAGACCCAGTACTTC.

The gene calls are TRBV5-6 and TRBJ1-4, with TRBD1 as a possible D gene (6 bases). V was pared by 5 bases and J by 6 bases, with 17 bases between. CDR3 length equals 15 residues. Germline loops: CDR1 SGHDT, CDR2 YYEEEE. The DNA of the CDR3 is TGTGCCAGCAGAGCCAGGGGAAGGGATGATGAAAAACTGTTTTTT. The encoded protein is CASRARGRDDEKLFF.